The sample holds a few counts of the clone carrying this T cell receptor (beta chain). The ends lost 5 bases at V and 1 base at J; junction bases unmatched: 3. The CDR3 is made up of 14 amino acids. CDR1 and CDR2 (germline): SGHVS, FNYEAQ. TCRdb re-analysed the 5' RACE reads in MiXCR, keeping a single row per CDR3 protein. Among tens of thousands of distinct CDR3 sequences listed, approximately 10% were seen once. The data were obtained in a study of CD8 T cells in ankylosing spondylitis. The sample was blood, either unsorted or a sorted T cell fraction (not recorded which). This receptor was identified in a male donor with ankylosing spondylitis or in good health (not recorded which). The chain is built from TRBV7-6 and TRBJ1-1, with 8 bases lining up with TRBD1. CDR3 bases: TGTGCCAGCAGCCCTGGACAGGGGAACACTGAAGCTTTCTTT. Encoded protein: CASSPGQGNTEAFF.